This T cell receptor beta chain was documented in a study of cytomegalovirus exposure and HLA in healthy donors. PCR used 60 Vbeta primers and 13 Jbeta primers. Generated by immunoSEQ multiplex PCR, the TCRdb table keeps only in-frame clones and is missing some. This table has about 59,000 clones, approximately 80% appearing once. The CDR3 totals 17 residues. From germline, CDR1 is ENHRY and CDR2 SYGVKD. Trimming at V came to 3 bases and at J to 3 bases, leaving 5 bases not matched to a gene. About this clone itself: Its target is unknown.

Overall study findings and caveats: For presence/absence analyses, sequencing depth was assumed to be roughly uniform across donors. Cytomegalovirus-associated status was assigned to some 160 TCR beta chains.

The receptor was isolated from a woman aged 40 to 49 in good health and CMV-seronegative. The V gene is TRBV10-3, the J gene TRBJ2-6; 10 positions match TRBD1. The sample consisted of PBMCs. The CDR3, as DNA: TGTGCCATCAGTGATGGGACAGGGGTAAGTGGGGCCAACGTCCTGACTTTC. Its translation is CAISDGTGVSGANVLTF.